This T cell receptor (beta chain) was observed in a study of graft-versus-host responses after intestinal transplantation. Turning to the study itself: Transplantation in recipients was multivisceral, liver-intestinal, or isolated intestinal.

Notes on the study in general: GvH clones detected in recipient marrow included some appearing first in ileum or blood. Early after transplant, HvG clones declined as circulating GvH clones peaked.

As regards this clone: Antigen: not known.

The length of the CDR3 is 15 residues. CDR1 LNHDA and CDR2 SQIVND come from the germline V gene (reference sequence). J lost 4 bases, V lost 5 bases, and 3 bases had no gene match. Only in-frame clones appear in the TCRdb table, and some are missing; sequencing was by immunoSEQ multiplex PCR. The table shows tens of thousands of clones, with roughly 80% occurring only once. This rearrangement joins TRBV19 to TRBJ2-1; 12 bases map to TRBD2. The clonotype originates from a human donor who received an intestinal transplant. The sequenced sample was unstimulated CD8+ T cells sorted from spleen or lymph node cells, obtained before intestinal transplant. The DNA for the CDR3 is TGTGCCAGTAGTCTTGGACTAGCGGGGTACAATGAGCAGTTCTTC. Encoded protein: CASSLGLAGYNEQFF.